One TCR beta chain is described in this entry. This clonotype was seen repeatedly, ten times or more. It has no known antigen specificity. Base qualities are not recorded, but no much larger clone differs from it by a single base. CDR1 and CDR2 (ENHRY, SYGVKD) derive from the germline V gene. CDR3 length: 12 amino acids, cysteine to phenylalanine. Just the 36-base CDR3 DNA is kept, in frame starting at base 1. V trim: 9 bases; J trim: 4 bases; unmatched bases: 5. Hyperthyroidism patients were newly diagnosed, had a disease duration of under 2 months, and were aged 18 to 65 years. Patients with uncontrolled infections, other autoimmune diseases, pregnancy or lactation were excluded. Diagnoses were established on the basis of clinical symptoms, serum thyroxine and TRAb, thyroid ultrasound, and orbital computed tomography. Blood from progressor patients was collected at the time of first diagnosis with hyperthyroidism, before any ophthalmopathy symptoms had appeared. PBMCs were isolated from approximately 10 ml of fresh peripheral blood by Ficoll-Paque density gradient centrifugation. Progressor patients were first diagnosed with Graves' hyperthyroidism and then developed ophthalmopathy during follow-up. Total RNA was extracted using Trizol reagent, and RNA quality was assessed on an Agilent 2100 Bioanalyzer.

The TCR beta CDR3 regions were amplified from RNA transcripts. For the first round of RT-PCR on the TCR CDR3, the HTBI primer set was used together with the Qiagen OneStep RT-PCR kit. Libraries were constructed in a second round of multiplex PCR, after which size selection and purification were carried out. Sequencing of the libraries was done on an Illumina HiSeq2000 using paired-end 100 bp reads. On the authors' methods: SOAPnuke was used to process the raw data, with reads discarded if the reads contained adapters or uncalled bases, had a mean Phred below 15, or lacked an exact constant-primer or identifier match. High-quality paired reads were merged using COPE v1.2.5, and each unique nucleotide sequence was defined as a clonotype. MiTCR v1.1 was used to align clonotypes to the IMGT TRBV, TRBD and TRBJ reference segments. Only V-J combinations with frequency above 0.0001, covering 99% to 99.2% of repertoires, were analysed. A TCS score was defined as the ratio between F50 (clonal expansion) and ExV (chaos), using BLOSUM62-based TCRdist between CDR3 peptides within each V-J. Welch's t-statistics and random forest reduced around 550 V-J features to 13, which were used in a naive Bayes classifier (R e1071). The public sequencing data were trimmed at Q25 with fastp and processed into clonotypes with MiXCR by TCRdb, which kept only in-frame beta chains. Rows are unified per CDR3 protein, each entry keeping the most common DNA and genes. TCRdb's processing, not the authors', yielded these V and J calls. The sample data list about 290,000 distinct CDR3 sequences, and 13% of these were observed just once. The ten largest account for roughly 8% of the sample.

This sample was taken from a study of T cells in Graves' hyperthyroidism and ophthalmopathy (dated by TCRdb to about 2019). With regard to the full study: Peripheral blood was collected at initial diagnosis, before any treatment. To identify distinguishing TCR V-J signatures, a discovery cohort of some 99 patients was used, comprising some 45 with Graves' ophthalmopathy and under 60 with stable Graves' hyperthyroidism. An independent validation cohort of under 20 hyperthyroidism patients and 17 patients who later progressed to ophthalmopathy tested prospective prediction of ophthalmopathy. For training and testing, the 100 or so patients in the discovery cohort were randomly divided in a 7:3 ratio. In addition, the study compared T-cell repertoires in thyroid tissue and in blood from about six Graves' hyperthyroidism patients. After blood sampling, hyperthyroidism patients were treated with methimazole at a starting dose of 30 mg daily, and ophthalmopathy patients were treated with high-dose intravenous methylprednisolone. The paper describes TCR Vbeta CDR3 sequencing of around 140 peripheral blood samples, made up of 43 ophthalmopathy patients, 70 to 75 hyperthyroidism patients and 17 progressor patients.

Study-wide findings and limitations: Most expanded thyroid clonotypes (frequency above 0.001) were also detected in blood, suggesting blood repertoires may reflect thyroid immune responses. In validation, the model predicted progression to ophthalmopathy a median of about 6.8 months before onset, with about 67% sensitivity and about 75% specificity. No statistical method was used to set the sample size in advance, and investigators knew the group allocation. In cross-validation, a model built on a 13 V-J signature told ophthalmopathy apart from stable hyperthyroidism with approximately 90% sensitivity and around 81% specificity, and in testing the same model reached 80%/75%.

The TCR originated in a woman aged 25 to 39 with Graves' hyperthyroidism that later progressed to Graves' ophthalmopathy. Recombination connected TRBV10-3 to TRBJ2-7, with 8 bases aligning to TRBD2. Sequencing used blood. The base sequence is TGTGCCATTGGCGGGAGGCTTTACGAGCAGTACTTC. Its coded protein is CAIGGRLYEQYF.